These 20 T cell receptor beta chains were all obtained from the same sample, sequenced in a study of cytomegalovirus exposure and HLA in healthy donors. 60 Vbeta and 13 Jbeta primers were used in PCR. The table came from immunoSEQ multiplex PCR; TCRdb's copy has only in-frame clones and leaves some out. The sample yields roughly 160,000 clones, roughly 85% seen once. Sample: PBMCs. The receptors derive from a male donor in good health and CMV-seropositive.

This clone showed up just a few times. V and J are TRBV7-2 and TRBJ2-3; D ambiguous. CDR3 length: 15 residues. Trimming removed 3 bases from V and 2 bases from J, with 12 bases in between. Germline CDR1 is SGHTA and CDR2 is FQGNSA. Written as DNA, the CDR3 is TGTGCCAGCAGCTTGGAGCAGAGCTCCACAGATACGCAGTATTTT. This codes for CASSLEQSSTDTQYF. Full variable domain (outside the CDR3, taken from reference TRBV7-2 and TRBJ2-3): GAGVSQSPSNKVTEKGKDVELRCDPISGHTALYWYRQSLGQGLEFLIYFQGNSAPDKSGLPSDRFSAERTGGSVSTLTIQRTQQEDSAVYLCASSLEQSSTDTQYFGPGTRLTVL.

A few counts support this clone. The chain employs TRBV2 and TRBJ2-7, with D maybe TRBD1 (6 bases). The germline CDR1 and CDR2 sequences are SNHLY and FYNNEI. V was cut by 2 bases and J by 2 bases, with 10 bases left in between. The CDR3 length is 14 residues. CDR3 loop: CASSEQGQPYEQYF. The CDR3 nucleotides are TGTGCCAGCAGTGAACAGGGGCAACCCTACGAGCAGTACTTC.

A remark on this clone: Germline and junction disagree at one end, which may indicate a read error. The chain joins TRBV5-1 to TRBJ1-4; the D gene is possibly TRBD1 (5 bases). The CDR3 contains 12 residues. Germline V gene lookup returns CDR1 SGHRS and CDR2 YFSETQ. The CDR3 DNA reads TGCGCCAGCAGCTTGGATGCAGGGTCCCCGGTTTTT. Amino acid sequence: CASSLDAGSPVF.

This chain connects TRBV7-2 to TRBJ2-7; the match to TRBD2 covers 8 bases. The CDR3 spans 15 residues. Trimming cost V 4 bases and J 3 bases; bases outside gene matches: 8. Germline V gene lookup returns CDR1 SGHTA and CDR2 FQGNSA. CDR3 DNA: TGTGCCAGCAGCTCCTTAGCGGGACAAAGCTACGAGCAGTACTTC. As protein: CASSSLAGQSYEQYF.

V is TRBV9 and J is TRBJ2-1; TRBD2 is a possible D gene (5 bases). Germline V gene lookup returns CDR1 SGDLS and CDR2 YYNGEE. The CDR3 sequence is 16 residues long. Trimming removed 0 bases from V and 0 bases from J, with 10 bases in between. CDR3 in DNA: TGTGCCAGCAGCGTAGCGGCCGGACTCTCCTACAATGAGCAGTTCTTC. It translates to CASSVAAGLSYNEQFF.

The chain links TRBV28 to TRBJ2-1, with TRBD2 matching 10 bases. CDR3 length: 16 residues. The V segment lost 4 bases and the J segment 9 bases; nucleotides outside the gene matches: 12. Germline assignment: CDR1 MDHEN and CDR2 SYDVKM. The CDR3 DNA is TGTGCCAGCAGTTCTCCAGCGGGAGGGCCAGTGCCTGAGCAGTTCTTC. It specifies CASSSPAGGPVPEQFF.

A single count supports this clone. J is TRBJ2-2 and V is TRBV7-2, with D unclear. CDR1 SGHTA and CDR2 FQGNSA come from the germline V gene. V lost 2 bases to trimming and J lost 7 bases, with 20 bases between them. This CDR3 comprises 17 residues. The CDR3 DNA follows: TGTGCCAGCAGCTTATCGGGTACGGGTCCTTGGCTCGGGGAGCTGTTTTTT. Protein sequence: CASSLSGTGPWLGELFF.

The V and J genes are TRBV7-2 and TRBJ2-1; 7 bases line up with TRBD1. CDR1 SGHTA and CDR2 FQGNSA come from the germline V gene. V lost 1 base and J lost 9; bases outside the gene matches: 12. CDR3 length: 16 amino acids. CDR3 nucleotide sequence: TGTGCCAGCAGCTTAGGAGGGGCAGGGGGTAGAAGTGAGCAGTTCTTC. This sequence encodes CASSLGGAGGRSEQFF.

J is TRBJ2-7 and V is TRBV19; the match to TRBD2 covers 8 bases. Germline CDR1 and CDR2: LNHDA and SQIVND (reference sequence). CDR3 size: 16 residues. Losses at the gene ends were 4 bases for V and 0 bases for J; bases not matched to a gene: 8. The CDR3 is CASSSTTSGFSYEQYF. The CDR3 nucleotides are TGTGCCAGTAGTAGCACCACTAGCGGATTCTCCTACGAGCAGTACTTC.

V is TRBV5-1 and J is TRBJ2-2; D perhaps matches TRBD1 (5 bases). V lost 7 bases to trimming and J lost 4 bases, with 17 bases between them. CDR1 is SGHRS, CDR2 YFSETQ, per germline. The CDR3 is 15 residues long. The CDR3 sequence is CASRRIAGITGELFF. CDR3 sequence (DNA): TGCGCCAGCCGCCGGATAGCAGGGATCACCGGGGAGCTGTTTTTT. Full variable domain (remainder filled in from reference TRBV5-1 and TRBJ2-2): KAGVTQTPRYLIKTRGQQVTLSCSPISGHRSVSWYQQTPGQGLQFLFEYFSETQRNKGNFPGRFSGRQFSNSRSEMNVSTLELGDSALYLCASRRIAGITGELFFGEGSRLTVL.

This clone turned up a few times. This chain connects TRBV27 to TRBJ1-1; 8 bases line up with TRBD1. Germline V gives CDR1 MNHEY, CDR2 SMNVEV (reference sequence). V gave up 5 bases and J gave up 4 bases; unmatched junction bases: 9. CDR3 size: 15 residues. CDR3 sequence: CASSRSTGAGTEAFF. Here the CDR3 DNA reads TGTGCCAGCAGTCGCTCGACAGGGGCCGGCACTGAAGCTTTCTTT.

The chain recombines TRBV15 with TRBJ2-5, with D perhaps TRBD2 (5 bases). V was pared by 1 base and J by 5 bases, with 17 bases between. This CDR3 spans 16 amino acids. The V gene's germline CDR1 is LNHNV and CDR2 YYDKDF (reference sequence). The CDR3 loop is CATSRVSGLAAETQYF. For the CDR3, the DNA is TGTGCCACCAGCAGAGTAAGCGGATTGGCGGCGGAGACCCAGTACTTC.

The chain has TRBV5-4 and TRBJ2-2, with 12 bases lining up with TRBD2. The germline CDR1 and CDR2 sequences are SGHNT and YYREEE (reference sequence). V was pared by 4 bases and J by 2 bases, with 6 bases of the junction left unmatched. The CDR3 totals 17 residues. CDR3 DNA: TGTGCCAGCAGCACGGCGACTAGCGGGGGCAACACCGGGGAGCTGTTTTTT. Residues: CASSTATSGGNTGELFF.

This clone was observed a handful of times. The chain is built from TRBV7-9 and TRBJ1-2; D is possibly TRBD1 (6 bases). The ends were cut back, 2 bases at V and 2 bases at J, with 9 bases in the middle. The germline V gene encodes CDR1 SEHNR and CDR2 FQNEAQ (reference sequence). The CDR3 runs 14 residues. For the CDR3, the DNA is TGTGCCAGCAGCTTAAGTCAGGGGAACTATGGCTACACCTTC. This sequence encodes CASSLSQGNYGYTF.

This chain joins TRBV5-1 and TRBJ1-2; 9 nucleotides match TRBD1. The CDR3 is 14 residues long. CDR1 and CDR2 (germline): SGHRS, YFSETQ. V lost 5 bases and J lost 4; bases outside the gene matches: 6. The CDR3 DNA reads TGCGCCAGCAGAACCGGGACAGGGAGCTATGGCTACACCTTC. The encoded protein is CASRTGTGSYGYTF.

The chain recombines TRBV10-3 with TRBJ1-1; D unresolved. CDR3 length: 12 amino acids. Germline values: CDR1 ENHRY, CDR2 SYGVKD. V lost 4 bases and J lost 2, with 5 bases in between. The DNA of the CDR3 is TGTGCCATCAGTGTAGCCAACACTGAAGCTTTCTTT. Translated, it gives CAISVANTEAFF.

On this clone: The junction does not match germline at one end; this may be a read error. The J gene is TRBJ2-4, the V gene TRBV10-2; 9 bases agree with TRBD2. This CDR3 is built from 17 residues. From germline, CDR1 is WSHSY and CDR2 SAAADI. The CDR3 DNA is TGCGCCAGCACCGGAGGGGTAGGGGGACTAGCCAAAAACAGTCAGTACTTC. Protein sequence: CASTGGVGGLAKNSQYF.

The rearrangement joins TRBV7-9 to TRBJ1-4; 7 nucleotides align to TRBD1. Trimming removed 5 bases from V and 3 bases from J; junction bases left unmatched: 3. The CDR3 has 14 amino acids. CDR1 and CDR2 (germline): SEHNR, FQNEAQ (reference sequence). The CDR3 loop reads CASSRDRPNEKLFF. As DNA, the CDR3 is TGTGCCAGCAGCCGGGACAGACCTAATGAAAAACTGTTTTTT.

A few counts support this clone. The V and J genes are TRBV7-9 and TRBJ1-4, with D hard to call. Per the germline V gene, CDR1 is SEHNR and CDR2 is FQNEAQ (reference sequence). V was pared by 4 bases and J by 5 bases, with 5 bases between. The CDR3 has 12 residues. The CDR3 DNA reads TGTGCCAGCAGCTCATCCAATGAAAAACTGTTTTTT. This sequence encodes CASSSSNEKLFF.

J is TRBJ2-7 and V is TRBV10-3, with a weak D call TRBD1 (6 bases). The CDR3 is made up of 12 amino acids. V lost 7 bases and J lost 4, with 11 bases in between. Germline values: CDR1 ENHRY, CDR2 SYGVKD. CDR3 nucleotide sequence: TGTGCCATCAAAACAGGGATTTACGAGCAGTACTTC. Its translation: CAIKTGIYEQYF.